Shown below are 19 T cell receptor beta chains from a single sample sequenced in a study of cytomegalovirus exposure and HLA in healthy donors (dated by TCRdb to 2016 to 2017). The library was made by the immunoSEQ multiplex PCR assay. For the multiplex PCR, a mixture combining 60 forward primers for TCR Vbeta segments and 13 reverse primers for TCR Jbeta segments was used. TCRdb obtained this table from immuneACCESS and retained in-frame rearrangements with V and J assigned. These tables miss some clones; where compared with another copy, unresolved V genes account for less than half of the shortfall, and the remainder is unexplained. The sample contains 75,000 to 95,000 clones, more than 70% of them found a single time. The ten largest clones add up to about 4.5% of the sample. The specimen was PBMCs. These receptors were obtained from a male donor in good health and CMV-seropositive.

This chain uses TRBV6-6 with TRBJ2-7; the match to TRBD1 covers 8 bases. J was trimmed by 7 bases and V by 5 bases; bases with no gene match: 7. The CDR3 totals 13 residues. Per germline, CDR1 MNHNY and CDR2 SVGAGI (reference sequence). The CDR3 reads CASSHRGAREQYF. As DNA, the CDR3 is TGTGCCAGCAGTCACAGGGGGGCGCGGGAGCAGTACTTC.

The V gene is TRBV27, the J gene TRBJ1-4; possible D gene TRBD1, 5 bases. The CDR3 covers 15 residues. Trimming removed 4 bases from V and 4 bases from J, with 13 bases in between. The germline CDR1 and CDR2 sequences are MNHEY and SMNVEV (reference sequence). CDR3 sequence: CASSSGGTLNEKLFF. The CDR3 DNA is TGTGCCAGCAGTTCTGGGGGGACGCTTAATGAAAAACTGTTTTTT. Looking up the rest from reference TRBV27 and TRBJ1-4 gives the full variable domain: EAQVTQNPRYLITVTGKKLTVTCSQNMNHEYMSWYRQDPGLGLRQIYYSMNVEVTDKGDVPEGYKVSRKEKRNFPLILESPSPNQTSLYFCASSSGGTLNEKLFFGSGTQLSVL.

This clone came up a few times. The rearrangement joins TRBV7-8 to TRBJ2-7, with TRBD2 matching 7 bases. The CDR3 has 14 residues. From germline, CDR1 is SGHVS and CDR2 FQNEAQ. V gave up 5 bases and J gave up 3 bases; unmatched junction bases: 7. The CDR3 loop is CASSASGTHYEQYF. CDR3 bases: TGTGCCAGCAGCGCCAGCGGGACTCACTACGAGCAGTACTTC.

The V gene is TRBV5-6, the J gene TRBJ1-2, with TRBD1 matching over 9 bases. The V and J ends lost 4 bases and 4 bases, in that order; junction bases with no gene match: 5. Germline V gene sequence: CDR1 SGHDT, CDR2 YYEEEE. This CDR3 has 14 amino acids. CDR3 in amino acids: CASSIMTGGYGYTF. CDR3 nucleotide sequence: TGTGCCAGCAGCATAATGACAGGGGGCTATGGCTACACCTTC. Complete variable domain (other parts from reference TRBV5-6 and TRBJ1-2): DAGVTQSPTHLIKTRGQQVTLRCSPKSGHDTVSWYQQALGQGPQFIFQYYEEEERQRGNFPDRFSGHQFPNYSSELNVNALLLGDSALYLCASSIMTGGYGYTFGSGTRLTVV.

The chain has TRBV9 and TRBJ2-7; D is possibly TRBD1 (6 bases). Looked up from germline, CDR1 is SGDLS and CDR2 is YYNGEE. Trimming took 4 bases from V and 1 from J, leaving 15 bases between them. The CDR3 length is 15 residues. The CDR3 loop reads CASSQGTHPSYEQYF. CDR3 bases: TGTGCCAGCAGCCAGGGGACGCACCCTTCCTACGAGCAGTACTTC.

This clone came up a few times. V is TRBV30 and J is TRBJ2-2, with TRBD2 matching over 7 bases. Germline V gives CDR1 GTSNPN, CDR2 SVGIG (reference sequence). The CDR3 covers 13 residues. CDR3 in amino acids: CSSGVSNTGELFF. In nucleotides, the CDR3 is TGTTCTAGCGGAGTTTCGAACACCGGGGAGCTGTTTTTT. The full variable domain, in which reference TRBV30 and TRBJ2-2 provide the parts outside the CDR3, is SQTIHQWPATLVQPVGSPLSLECTVEGTSNPNLYWYRQAAGRGLQLLFYSVGIGQISSEVPQNLSASRPQDRQFILSSKKLLLSDSGFYLCSSGVSNTGELFFGEGSRLTVL.

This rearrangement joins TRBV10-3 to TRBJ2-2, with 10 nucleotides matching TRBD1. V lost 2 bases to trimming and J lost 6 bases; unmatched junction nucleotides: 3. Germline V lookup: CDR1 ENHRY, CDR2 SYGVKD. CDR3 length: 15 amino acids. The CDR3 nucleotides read TGTGCCATCAGTGAGCGACAGGGGGCTGCCGGGGAGCTGTTTTTT. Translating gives CAISERQGAAGELFF.

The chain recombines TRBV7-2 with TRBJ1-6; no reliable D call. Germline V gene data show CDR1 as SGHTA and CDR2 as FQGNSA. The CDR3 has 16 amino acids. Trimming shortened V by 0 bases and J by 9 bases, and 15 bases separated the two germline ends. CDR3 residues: CASSLAWQAIGSPLHF. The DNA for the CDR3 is TGTGCCAGCAGCTTAGCGTGGCAGGCCATAGGTTCACCCCTCCACTTT.

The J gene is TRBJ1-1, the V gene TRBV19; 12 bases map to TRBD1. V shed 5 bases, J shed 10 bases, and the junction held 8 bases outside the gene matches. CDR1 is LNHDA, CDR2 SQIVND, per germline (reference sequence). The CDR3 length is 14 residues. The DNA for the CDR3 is TGTGCCAGTAGTTGGGGGACAGGGGGCATTGTAGCTTTCTTT. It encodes CASSWGTGGIVAFF. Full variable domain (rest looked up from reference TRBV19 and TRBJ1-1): DGGITQSPKYLFRKEGQNVTLSCEQNLNHDAMYWYRQDPGQGLRLIYYSQIVNDFQKGDIAEGYSVSREKKESFPLTVTSAQKNPTAFYLCASSWGTGGIVAFFGQGTRLTVV.

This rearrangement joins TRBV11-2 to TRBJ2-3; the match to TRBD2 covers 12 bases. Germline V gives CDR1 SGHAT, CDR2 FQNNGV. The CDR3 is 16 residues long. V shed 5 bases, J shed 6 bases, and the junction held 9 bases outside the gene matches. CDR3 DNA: TGTGCCAGCAGCCAACGACTAGCGGGGGAAAGTGATACGCAGTATTTT. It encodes CASSQRLAGESDTQYF.

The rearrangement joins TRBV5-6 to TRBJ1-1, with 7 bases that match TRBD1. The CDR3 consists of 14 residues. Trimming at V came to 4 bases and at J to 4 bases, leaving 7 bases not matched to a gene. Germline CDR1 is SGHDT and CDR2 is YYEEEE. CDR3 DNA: TGTGCCAGCAGCCAAGACCCAGGGGGCACTGAAGCTTTCTTT. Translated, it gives CASSQDPGGTEAFF.

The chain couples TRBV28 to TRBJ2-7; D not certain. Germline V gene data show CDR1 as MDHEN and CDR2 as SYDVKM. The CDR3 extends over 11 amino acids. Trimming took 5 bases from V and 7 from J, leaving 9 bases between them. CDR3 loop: CASSTNWEQYF. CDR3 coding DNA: TGTGCCAGCAGTACCAACTGGGAGCAGTACTTC.

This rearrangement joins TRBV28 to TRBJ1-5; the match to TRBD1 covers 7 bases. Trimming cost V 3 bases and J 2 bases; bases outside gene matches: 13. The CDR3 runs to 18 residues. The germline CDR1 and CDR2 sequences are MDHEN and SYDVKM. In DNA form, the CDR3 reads TGTGCCAGCAGTTTGGTCAGGGGGTCGGTAGGTCGCAATCAGCCCCAGCATTTT. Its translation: CASSLVRGSVGRNQPQHF.

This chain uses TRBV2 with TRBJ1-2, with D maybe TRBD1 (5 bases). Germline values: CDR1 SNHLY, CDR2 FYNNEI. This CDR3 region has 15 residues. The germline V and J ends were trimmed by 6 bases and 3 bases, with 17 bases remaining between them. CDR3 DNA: TGTGCCAGCAGGAACGGAGGGGCGCAGGACTATGGCTACACCTTC. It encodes CASRNGGAQDYGYTF. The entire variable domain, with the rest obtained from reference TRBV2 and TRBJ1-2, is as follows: EPEVTQTPSHQVTQMGQEVILRCVPISNHLYFYWYRQILGQKVEFLVSFYNNEISEKSEIFDDQFSVERPDGSNFTLKIRSTKLEDSAMYFCASRNGGAQDYGYTFGSGTRLTVV.

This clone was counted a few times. CDR3 residues: CASSSPGPLHEKLFF. CDR3 sequence (DNA): TGTGCCAGTAGTTCACCGGGTCCCTTGCATGAAAAACTGTTTTTT. The rearrangement links TRBV19 to TRBJ1-4; no definite D call. Trimming shortened V by 5 bases and J by 6 bases, and 16 bases separated the two germline ends. Looked up from germline, CDR1 is LNHDA and CDR2 is SQIVND (reference sequence). This CDR3 spans 15 amino acids. The whole variable domain, remainder taken from reference TRBV19 and TRBJ1-4, is DGGITQSPKYLFRKEGQNVTLSCEQNLNHDAMYWYRQDPGQGLRLIYYSQIVNDFQKGDIAEGYSVSREKKESFPLTVTSAQKNPTAFYLCASSSPGPLHEKLFFGSGTQLSVL.

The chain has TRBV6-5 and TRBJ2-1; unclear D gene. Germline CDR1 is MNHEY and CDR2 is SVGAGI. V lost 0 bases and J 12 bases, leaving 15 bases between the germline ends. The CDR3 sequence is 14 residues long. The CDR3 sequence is CASSYSPQTVGQFF. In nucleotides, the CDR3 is TGTGCCAGCAGTTACTCGCCACAGACGGTGGGGCAGTTCTTC.

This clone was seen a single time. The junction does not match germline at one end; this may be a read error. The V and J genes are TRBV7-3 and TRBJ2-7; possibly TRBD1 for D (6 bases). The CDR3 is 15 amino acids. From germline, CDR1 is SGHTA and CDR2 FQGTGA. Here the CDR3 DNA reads TGTGCCATCAGCTTAGGGGCAGGGGCGTTCTACGAGCAGTACTTC. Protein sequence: CAISLGAGAFYEQYF.

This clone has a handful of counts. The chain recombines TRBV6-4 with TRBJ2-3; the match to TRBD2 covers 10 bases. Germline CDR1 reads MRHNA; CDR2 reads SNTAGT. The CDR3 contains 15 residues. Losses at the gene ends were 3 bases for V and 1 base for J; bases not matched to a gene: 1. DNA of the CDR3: TGTGCCAGCAGTGAGGGGACTAGCGGCACAGATACGCAGTATTTT. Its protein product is CASSEGTSGTDTQYF.

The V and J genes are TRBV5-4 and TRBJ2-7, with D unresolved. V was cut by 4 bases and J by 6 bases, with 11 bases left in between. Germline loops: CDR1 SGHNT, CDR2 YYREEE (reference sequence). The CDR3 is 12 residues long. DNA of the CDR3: TGTGCCAGCAGCCCCTTGGGCCTCGAGCAGTACTTC. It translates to CASSPLGLEQYF.